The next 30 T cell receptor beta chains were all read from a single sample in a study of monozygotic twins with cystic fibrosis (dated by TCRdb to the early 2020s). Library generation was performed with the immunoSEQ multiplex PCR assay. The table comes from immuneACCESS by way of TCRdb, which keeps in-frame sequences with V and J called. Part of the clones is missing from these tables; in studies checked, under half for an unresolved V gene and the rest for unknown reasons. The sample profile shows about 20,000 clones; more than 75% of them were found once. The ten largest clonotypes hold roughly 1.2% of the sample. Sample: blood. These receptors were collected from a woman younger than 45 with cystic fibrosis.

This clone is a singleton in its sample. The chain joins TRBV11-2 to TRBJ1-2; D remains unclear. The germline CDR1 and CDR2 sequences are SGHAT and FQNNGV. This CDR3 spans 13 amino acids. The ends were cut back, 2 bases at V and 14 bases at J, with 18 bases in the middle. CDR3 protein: CASSLSLLVSGTF. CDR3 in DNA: TGTGCCAGCAGCTTAAGCCTTTTGGTGTCGGGGACCTTC. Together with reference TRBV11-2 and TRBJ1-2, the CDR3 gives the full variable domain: EAGVAQSPRYKIIEKRQSVAFWCNPISGHATLYWYQQILGQGPKLLIQFQNNGVVDDSQLPKDRFSAERLKGVDSTLKIQPAKLEDSAVYLCASSLSLLVSGTFGSGTRLTVV.

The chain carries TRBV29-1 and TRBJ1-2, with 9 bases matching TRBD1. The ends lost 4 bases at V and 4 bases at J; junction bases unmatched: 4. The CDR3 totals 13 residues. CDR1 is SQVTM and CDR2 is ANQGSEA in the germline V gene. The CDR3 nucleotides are TGCAGCGTTGGAACAGGGGGCTTCTATGGCTACACCTTC. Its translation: CSVGTGGFYGYTF.

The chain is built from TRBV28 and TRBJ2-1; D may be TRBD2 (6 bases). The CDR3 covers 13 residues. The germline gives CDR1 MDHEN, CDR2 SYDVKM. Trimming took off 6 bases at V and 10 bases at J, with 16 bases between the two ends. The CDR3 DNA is TGTGCCAGCAGCGCCTTCCGACTAGGCGAGCAGTTCTTC. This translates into CASSAFRLGEQFF.

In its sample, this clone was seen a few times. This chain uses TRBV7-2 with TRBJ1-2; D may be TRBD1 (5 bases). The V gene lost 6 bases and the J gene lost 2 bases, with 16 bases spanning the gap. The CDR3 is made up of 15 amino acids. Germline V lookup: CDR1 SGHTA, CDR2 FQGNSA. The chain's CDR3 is CASSPQVGVNYGYTF. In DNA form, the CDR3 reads TGTGCCAGCAGTCCCCAGGTGGGGGTCAACTATGGCTACACCTTC.

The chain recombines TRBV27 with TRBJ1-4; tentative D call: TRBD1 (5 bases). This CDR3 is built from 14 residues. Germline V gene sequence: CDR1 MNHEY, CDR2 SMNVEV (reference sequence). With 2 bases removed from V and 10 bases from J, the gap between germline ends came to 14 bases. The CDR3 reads CASSLGPLGRKLFF. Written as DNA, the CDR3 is TGTGCCAGCAGTTTAGGTCCCTTGGGGCGAAAACTGTTTTTT. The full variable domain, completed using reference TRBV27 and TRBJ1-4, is EAQVTQNPRYLITVTGKKLTVTCSQNMNHEYMSWYRQDPGLGLRQIYYSMNVEVTDKGDVPEGYKVSRKEKRNFPLILESPSPNQTSLYFCASSLGPLGRKLFFGSGTQLSVL.

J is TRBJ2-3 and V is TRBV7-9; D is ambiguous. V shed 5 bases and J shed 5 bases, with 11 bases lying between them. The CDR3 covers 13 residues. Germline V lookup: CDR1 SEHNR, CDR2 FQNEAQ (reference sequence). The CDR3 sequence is CASSRLMGDTQYF. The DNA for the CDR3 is TGTGCCAGCAGCCGGTTGATGGGAGATACGCAGTATTTT.

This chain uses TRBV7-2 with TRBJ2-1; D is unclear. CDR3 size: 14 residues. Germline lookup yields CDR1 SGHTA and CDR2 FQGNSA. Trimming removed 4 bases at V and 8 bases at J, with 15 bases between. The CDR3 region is CASSSPLSWYEQFF. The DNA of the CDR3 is TGTGCCAGCAGCTCCCCGCTGAGCTGGTATGAGCAGTTCTTC.

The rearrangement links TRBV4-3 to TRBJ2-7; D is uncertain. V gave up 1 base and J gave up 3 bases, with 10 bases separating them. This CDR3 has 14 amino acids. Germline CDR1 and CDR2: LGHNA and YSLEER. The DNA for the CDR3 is TGCGCCAGCAGCCAAGTTGTTGCGCACTACGAGCAGTACTTC. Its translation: CASSQVVAHYEQYF.

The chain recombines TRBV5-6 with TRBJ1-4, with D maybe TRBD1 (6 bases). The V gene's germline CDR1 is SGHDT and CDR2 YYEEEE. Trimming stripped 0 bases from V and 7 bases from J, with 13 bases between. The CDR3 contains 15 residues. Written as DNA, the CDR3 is TGTGCCAGCAGCTTGGCCAGGGGAGTGGTTGAAAAACTGTTTTTT. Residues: CASSLARGVVEKLFF.

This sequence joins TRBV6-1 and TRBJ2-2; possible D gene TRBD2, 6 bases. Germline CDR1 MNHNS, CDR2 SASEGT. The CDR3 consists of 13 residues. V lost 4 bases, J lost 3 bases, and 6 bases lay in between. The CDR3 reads CASSGGDTGELFF. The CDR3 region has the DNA TGTGCCAGCAGTGGCGGGGACACCGGGGAGCTGTTTTTT.

CDR3 loop: CASSPENLRNIQYF. In DNA, the CDR3 is TGTGCCAGCAGCCCAGAAAATCTCAGAAACATTCAGTACTTC. The rearrangement uses TRBV7-8 and TRBJ2-4; D remains ambiguous. The germline V and J ends were trimmed by 5 bases and 6 bases, with 14 bases remaining between them. From germline, CDR1 is SGHVS and CDR2 FQNEAQ. This CDR3 is built from 14 residues.

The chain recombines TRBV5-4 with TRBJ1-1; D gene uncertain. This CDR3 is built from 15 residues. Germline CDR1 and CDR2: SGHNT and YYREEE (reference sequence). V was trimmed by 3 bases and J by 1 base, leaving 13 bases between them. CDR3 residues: CASSSPPVENTEAFF. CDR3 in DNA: TGTGCCAGCAGCTCCCCACCGGTGGAGAACACTGAAGCTTTCTTT.

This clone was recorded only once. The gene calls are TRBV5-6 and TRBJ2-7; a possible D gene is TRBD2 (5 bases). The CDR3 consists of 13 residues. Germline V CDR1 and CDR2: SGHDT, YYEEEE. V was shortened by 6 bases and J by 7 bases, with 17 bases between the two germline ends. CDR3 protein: CASKTTKRGEQYF. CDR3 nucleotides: TGTGCCAGCAAAACGACAAAACGCGGGGAGCAGTACTTC.

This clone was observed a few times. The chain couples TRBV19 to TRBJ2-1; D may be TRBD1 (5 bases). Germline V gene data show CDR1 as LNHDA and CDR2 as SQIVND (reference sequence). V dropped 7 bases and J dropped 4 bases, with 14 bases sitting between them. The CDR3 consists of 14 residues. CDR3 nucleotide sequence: TGTGCCAGTAAGGTCTCAGGGCCGTACAATGAGCAGTTCTTC. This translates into CASKVSGPYNEQFF.

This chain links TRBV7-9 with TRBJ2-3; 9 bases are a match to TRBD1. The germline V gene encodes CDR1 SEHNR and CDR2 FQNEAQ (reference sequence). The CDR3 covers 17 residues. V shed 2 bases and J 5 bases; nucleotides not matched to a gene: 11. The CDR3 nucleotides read TGTGCCAGCAGCTTAATATATAGGGACAGGGTGAAAGATACGCAGTATTTT. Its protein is CASSLIYRDRVKDTQYF.

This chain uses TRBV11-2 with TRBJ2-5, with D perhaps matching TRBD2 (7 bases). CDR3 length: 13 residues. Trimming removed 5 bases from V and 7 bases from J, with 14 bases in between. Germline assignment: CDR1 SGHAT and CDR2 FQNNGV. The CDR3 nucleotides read TGTGCCAGCAGCCATCGGGGGGCGGCGACCCAGTACTTC. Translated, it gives CASSHRGAATQYF.

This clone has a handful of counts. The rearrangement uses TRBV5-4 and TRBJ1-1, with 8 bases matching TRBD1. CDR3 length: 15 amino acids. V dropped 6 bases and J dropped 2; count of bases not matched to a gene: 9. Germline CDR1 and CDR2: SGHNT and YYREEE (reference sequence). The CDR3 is CASNTQGGYNTEAFF. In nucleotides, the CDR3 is TGTGCCAGCAACACACAGGGGGGATATAACACTGAAGCTTTCTTT.

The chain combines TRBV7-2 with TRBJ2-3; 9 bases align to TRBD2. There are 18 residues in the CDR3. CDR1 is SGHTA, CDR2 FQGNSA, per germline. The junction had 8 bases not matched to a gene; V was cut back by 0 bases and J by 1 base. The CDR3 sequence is CASSLALLASGGTDTQYF. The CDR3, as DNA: TGTGCCAGCAGCTTAGCGCTATTGGCTAGCGGGGGCACAGATACGCAGTATTTT.

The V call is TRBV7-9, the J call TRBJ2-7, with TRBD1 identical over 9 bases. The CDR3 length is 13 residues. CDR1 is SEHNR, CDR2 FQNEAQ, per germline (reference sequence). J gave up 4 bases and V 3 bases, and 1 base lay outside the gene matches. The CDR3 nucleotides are TGTGCCAGCAGCTTGGGGACAGGGTACGAGCAGTACTTC. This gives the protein CASSLGTGYEQYF.

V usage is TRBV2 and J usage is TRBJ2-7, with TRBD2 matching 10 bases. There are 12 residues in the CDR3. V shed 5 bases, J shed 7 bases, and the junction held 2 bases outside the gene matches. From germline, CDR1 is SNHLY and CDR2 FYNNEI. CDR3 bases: TGTGCCAGCAGTCAGGGACTAGCGGAGCAGTACTTC. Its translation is CASSQGLAEQYF.

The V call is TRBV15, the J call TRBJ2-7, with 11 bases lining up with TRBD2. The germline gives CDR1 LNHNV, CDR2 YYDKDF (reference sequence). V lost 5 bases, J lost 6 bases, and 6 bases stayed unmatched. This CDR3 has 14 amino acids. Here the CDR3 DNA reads TGTGCCACCAGCCACTTAGCGGGGGGGGGCGAGCAGTACTTC. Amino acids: CATSHLAGGGEQYF.

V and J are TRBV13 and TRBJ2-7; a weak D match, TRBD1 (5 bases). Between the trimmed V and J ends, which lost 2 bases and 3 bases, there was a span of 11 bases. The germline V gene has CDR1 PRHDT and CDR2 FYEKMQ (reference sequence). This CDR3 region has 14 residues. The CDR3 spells CASSLRGWDYEQYF. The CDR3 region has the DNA TGTGCCAGCAGCTTAAGGGGCTGGGACTACGAGCAGTACTTC. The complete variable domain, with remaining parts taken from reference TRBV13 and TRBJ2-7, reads AAGVIQSPRHLIKEKRETATLKCYPIPRHDTVYWYQQGPGQDPQFLISFYEKMQSDKGSIPDRFSAQQFSDYHSELNMSSLELGDSALYFCASSLRGWDYEQYFGPGTRLTVT.

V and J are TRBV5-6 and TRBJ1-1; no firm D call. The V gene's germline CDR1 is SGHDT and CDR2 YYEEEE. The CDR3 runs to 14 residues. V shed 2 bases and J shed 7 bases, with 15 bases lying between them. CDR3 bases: TGTGCCAGCAGCTTAAGTTCTTTGCACGGTGAAGCTTTCTTT. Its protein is CASSLSSLHGEAFF.

The CDR3 DNA sequence: TGTGCCAGCAGCCCGTATTTGCGAAGCACAGATACGCAGTATTTT. Translating gives CASSPYLRSTDTQYF. The chain couples TRBV5-6 to TRBJ2-3; no firm D call. CDR3 length: 15 amino acids. Germline V CDR1 and CDR2: SGHDT, YYEEEE. V lost 4 bases, J lost 0 bases, and 12 bases lay in between.

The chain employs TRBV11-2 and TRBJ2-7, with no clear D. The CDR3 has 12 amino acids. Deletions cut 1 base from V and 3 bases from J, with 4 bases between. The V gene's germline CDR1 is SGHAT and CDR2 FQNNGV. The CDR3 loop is CASSLVNYEQYF. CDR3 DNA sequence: TGTGCCAGCAGCTTAGTAAACTACGAGCAGTACTTC.

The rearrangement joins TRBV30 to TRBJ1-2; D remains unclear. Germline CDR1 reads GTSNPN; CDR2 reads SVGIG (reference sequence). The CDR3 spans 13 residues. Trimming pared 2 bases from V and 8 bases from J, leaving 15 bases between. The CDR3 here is CAWSLPPGSGYTF. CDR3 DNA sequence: TGTGCCTGGAGTCTTCCCCCGGGTAGCGGCTACACCTTC.

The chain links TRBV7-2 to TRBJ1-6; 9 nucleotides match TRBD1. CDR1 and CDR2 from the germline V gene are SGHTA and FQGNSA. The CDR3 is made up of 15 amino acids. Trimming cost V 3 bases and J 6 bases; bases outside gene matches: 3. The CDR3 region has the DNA TGTGCCAGCAGCTTCCGGGACAGGGCTAATTCACCCCTCCACTTT. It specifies CASSFRDRANSPLHF.

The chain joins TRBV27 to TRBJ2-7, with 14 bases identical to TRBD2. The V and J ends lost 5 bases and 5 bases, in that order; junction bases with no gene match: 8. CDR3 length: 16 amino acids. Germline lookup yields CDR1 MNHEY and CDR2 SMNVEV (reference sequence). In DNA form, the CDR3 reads TGTGCCAGCAGTCCCCTGACTAGCGGGGGGGCCAACGAGCAGTACTTC. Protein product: CASSPLTSGGANEQYF.

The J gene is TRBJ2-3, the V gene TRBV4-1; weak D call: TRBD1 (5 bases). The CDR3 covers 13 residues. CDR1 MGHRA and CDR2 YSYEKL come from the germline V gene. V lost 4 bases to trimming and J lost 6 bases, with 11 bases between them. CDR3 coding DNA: TGCGCCAGCAGCCCTCTCAGGGTGGATACGCAGTATTTT. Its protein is CASSPLRVDTQYF.

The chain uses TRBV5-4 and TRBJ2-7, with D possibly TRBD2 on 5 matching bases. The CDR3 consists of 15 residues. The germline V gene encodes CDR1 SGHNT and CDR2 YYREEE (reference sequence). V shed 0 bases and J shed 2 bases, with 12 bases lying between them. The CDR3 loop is CASSLGAAETYEQYF. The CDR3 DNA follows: TGTGCCAGCAGCTTGGGAGCGGCAGAGACCTACGAGCAGTACTTC. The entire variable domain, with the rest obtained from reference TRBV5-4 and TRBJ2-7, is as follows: ETGVTQSPTHLIKTRGQQVTLRCSSQSGHNTVSWYQQALGQGPQFIFQYYREEENGRGNFPPRFSGLQFPNYSSELNVNALELDDSALYLCASSLGAAETYEQYFGPGTRLTVT.